Shown below are 30 T cell receptor beta chains from a single sample sequenced in a study of PD-1 blockade in classical Hodgkin lymphoma. The assay was immunoSEQ multiplex PCR, and TCRdb's table has in-frame clones only and misses some. The sample records over 50,000 clones, 81% being singletons. Each and every patient relapsed after autologous stem cell transplantation, and patients got differing brentuximab vedotin exposure. Sample: peripheral blood mononuclear cells (PBMCs), taken at baseline. The receptor set was obtained from a human donor with classical Hodgkin lymphoma.

The CDR3 reads CASSLLTFTEAFF. The CDR3 nucleotides read TGTGCCAGCAGCTTACTTACGTTCACTGAAGCTTTCTTT. The rearrangement links TRBV11-2 to TRBJ1-1; no reliable D call. Trimming shortened V by 2 bases and J by 4 bases, and 8 bases separated the two germline ends. The CDR3 totals 13 residues. Germline assignment: CDR1 SGHAT and CDR2 FQNNGV.

V and J are TRBV27 and TRBJ2-1; D remains unclear. This CDR3 region has 11 residues. V was trimmed by 7 bases and J by 8 bases, leaving 9 bases between them. The germline V gene encodes CDR1 MNHEY and CDR2 SMNVEV (reference sequence). CDR3 sequence (DNA): TGTGCCAGCAAGACGCGCTATGAGCAGTTCTTC. Translated, it gives CASKTRYEQFF.

This chain links TRBV7-2 with TRBJ1-1; D is perhaps TRBD1 (5 bases). The CDR3 contains 14 residues. Germline V gene lookup returns CDR1 SGHTA and CDR2 FQGNSA. Trimming took 0 bases from V and 4 from J, leaving 9 bases between them. The CDR3 here is CASSLAGAGTEAFF. CDR3 DNA: TGTGCCAGCAGCTTAGCCGGGGCTGGCACTGAAGCTTTCTTT.

The J gene is TRBJ1-3, the V gene TRBV30; D gene unclear. Germline lookup yields CDR1 GTSNPN and CDR2 SVGIG (reference sequence). This CDR3 is 12 amino acids long. V shed 2 bases and J shed 7 bases, with 9 bases lying between them. In DNA form, the CDR3 reads TGTGCCTGGAGTCGGGTCATCAACACCATATATTTT. This codes for CAWSRVINTIYF.

This chain connects TRBV2 to TRBJ2-7; no clear D. V was clipped by 6 bases and J by 0 bases, with 9 bases between them. Germline V CDR1 and CDR2: SNHLY, FYNNEI. This CDR3 comprises 13 residues. The chain's CDR3 is CASRGYHSYEQYF. The CDR3 DNA sequence: TGTGCCAGCAGGGGGTACCACTCCTACGAGCAGTACTTC.

V gene TRBV19 combines with J gene TRBJ1-2, with D perhaps matching TRBD1 (5 bases). This CDR3 region has 14 residues. V dropped 6 bases and J dropped 5 bases, with 16 bases sitting between them. CDR1 is LNHDA and CDR2 is SQIVND in the germline V gene (reference sequence). The CDR3 sequence is CASRNTGGGYGYTF. The CDR3 coding sequence is TGTGCCAGTAGGAACACAGGCGGTGGATATGGCTACACCTTC.

The chain is built from TRBV6-4 and TRBJ2-3; 12 bases are shared with TRBD2. Germline assignment: CDR1 MRHNA and CDR2 SNTAGT. This CDR3 region has 16 residues. After removal of 4 bases from V and 6 bases from J, the junction contained 8 bases not matched to a gene. The CDR3 is CASSALAGGVTDTQYF. The CDR3 coding sequence is TGTGCCAGCAGTGCCCTAGCGGGAGGGGTTACGGATACGCAGTATTTT.

This clone showed up just a few times. CDR3 region: CAIVASPQGRDYGYTF. The CDR3 DNA is TGTGCCATCGTGGCCAGCCCACAGGGGCGAGACTATGGCTACACCTTC. The V and J genes are TRBV10-3 and TRBJ1-2; 7 nucleotides match TRBD1. Germline values: CDR1 ENHRY, CDR2 SYGVKD. The ends lost 8 bases at V and 3 bases at J; junction bases unmatched: 15. The CDR3 consists of 16 residues.

V gene TRBV7-6 combines with J gene TRBJ1-2; D is unresolved. The V gene lost 5 bases and the J gene lost 1 base, with 8 bases spanning the gap. Germline V gives CDR1 SGHVS, CDR2 FNYEAQ. The CDR3 is 13 residues long. The CDR3 is CASSPDGNYGYTF. The CDR3 nucleotides are TGTGCCAGCAGCCCGGATGGTAACTATGGCTACACCTTC.

The chain carries TRBV5-8 and TRBJ2-5; the match to TRBD2 covers 13 bases. There are 16 residues in the CDR3. V dropped 4 bases and J dropped 1; count of bases not matched to a gene: 4. From germline, CDR1 is SGHTS and CDR2 YDEGEE. The CDR3 protein is CASSRGLAGPQETQYF. The CDR3 nucleotides are TGTGCCAGCAGCCGGGGACTAGCGGGACCCCAAGAGACCCAGTACTTC.

V usage is TRBV7-2 and J usage is TRBJ2-5, with no clear D. Germline lookup yields CDR1 SGHTA and CDR2 FQGNSA. V lost 5 bases and J 5 bases, leaving 21 bases between the germline ends. The length of the CDR3 is 16 residues. CDR3 sequence reads: CASSLSYVTSSETQYF. The CDR3 DNA is TGTGCCAGCAGCCTTTCTTACGTTACTTCATCGGAGACCCAGTACTTC.

V gene TRBV5-1 combines with J gene TRBJ2-1; D gene uncertain. Germline V CDR1 and CDR2: SGHRS, YFSETQ. CDR3 length: 15 amino acids. The V end lost 0 bases, the J end lost 4 bases, and 11 bases lay between the germline ends. CDR3 in DNA: TGCGCCAGCAGCTTGGAGAACCCTTTATACAATGAGCAGTTCTTC. It yields the protein CASSLENPLYNEQFF.

Notes on this clone: This specimen includes other DNA sequences encoding the same CDR3. The CDR3 region is CASSLSPGLDYGYTF. CDR3 coding DNA: TGTGCCAGCAGTTTATCGCCAGGGCTAGACTATGGCTACACCTTC. The chain combines TRBV27 with TRBJ1-2; D possibly corresponds to TRBD1 (5 bases). Trimming stripped 0 bases from V and 3 bases from J, with 11 bases between. The CDR3 runs 15 residues. Germline CDR1 is MNHEY and CDR2 is SMNVEV (reference sequence).

The chain recombines TRBV18 with TRBJ2-2; TRBD1 matches 12 bases. This CDR3 comprises 18 residues. Trimming took 3 bases from V and 3 from J; bases not matched to a gene: 8. CDR1 is KGHSH and CDR2 is LQKENI in the germline V gene. CDR3 loop: CASSPGQGAKGHTGELFF. CDR3 bases: TGTGCCAGCTCACCGGGACAGGGGGCGAAGGGTCACACCGGGGAGCTGTTTTTT. The full variable domain, completed using reference TRBV18 and TRBJ2-2, is NAGVMQNPRHLVRRRGQEARLRCSPMKGHSHVYWYRQLPEEGLKFMVYLQKENIIDESGMPKERFSAEFPKEGPSILRIQQVVRGDSAAYFCASSPGQGAKGHTGELFFGEGSRLTVL.

The chain joins TRBV14 to TRBJ1-1, with D possibly TRBD1 on 6 matching bases. Germline lookup yields CDR1 SGHDN and CDR2 FVKESK. CDR3 size: 13 residues. V was trimmed by 5 bases and J by 6 bases, leaving 13 bases between them. CDR3 DNA: TGTGCCAGCAGCGCCTTCAGGGGCGCTGAAGCTTTCTTT. It yields the protein CASSAFRGAEAFF.

J is TRBJ1-2 and V is TRBV6-5, with D possibly being TRBD1 (6 bases). V lost 7 bases to trimming and J lost 3 bases, with 9 bases between them. This CDR3 comprises 12 residues. From germline, CDR1 is MNHEY and CDR2 SVGAGI. CDR3 DNA: TGTGCCAGCACGACAGGCTACTATGGCTACACCTTC. Its protein is CASTTGYYGYTF.

The V call is TRBV19, the J call TRBJ2-7, with TRBD1 identical over 7 bases. There are 14 residues in the CDR3. The ends lost 4 bases at V and 5 bases at J; junction bases unmatched: 8. The germline gives CDR1 LNHDA, CDR2 SQIVND (reference sequence). CDR3 sequence reads: CASSRGGDVHEQYF. For the CDR3, the DNA is TGTGCCAGTAGTAGAGGGGGCGATGTCCACGAGCAGTACTTC.

This chain joins TRBV19 and TRBJ2-4, with D possibly matching TRBD2 (7 bases). Trimming pared 1 base from V and 3 bases from J, leaving 16 bases between. The CDR3 has 17 amino acids. The germline V gene encodes CDR1 LNHDA and CDR2 SQIVND (reference sequence). CDR3 amino acids: CASSIGGGPRVKNIQYF. Here the CDR3 DNA reads TGTGCCAGTAGTATAGGGGGGGGCCCCCGCGTCAAAAACATTCAGTACTTC. Filled out from reference TRBV19 and TRBJ2-4, the complete variable domain reads DGGITQSPKYLFRKEGQNVTLSCEQNLNHDAMYWYRQDPGQGLRLIYYSQIVNDFQKGDIAEGYSVSREKKESFPLTVTSAQKNPTAFYLCASSIGGGPRVKNIQYFGAGTRLSVL.

This clone has only one observation. V is TRBV2 and J is TRBJ2-3, with 9 bases identical to TRBD2. Unmatched junction bases numbered 2, after V lost 7 bases and J lost 3 bases. The CDR3 loop spans 13 amino acids. The germline V gene has CDR1 SNHLY and CDR2 FYNNEI. CDR3 sequence reads: CASNLAGTDTQYF. CDR3 sequence (DNA): TGTGCCAGCAATCTAGCGGGAACAGATACGCAGTATTTT.

V is TRBV19 and J is TRBJ2-1, with 8 bases that match TRBD2. The CDR3 has 16 amino acids. Trimming at V came to 10 bases and at J to 6 bases, leaving 17 bases not matched to a gene. CDR1 is LNHDA and CDR2 is SQIVND in the germline V gene (reference sequence). CDR3 nucleotide sequence: TGTGCCACTCTATCCCGGGGGGGGGAAAAGGGCAATGAGCAGTTCTTC. Protein: CATLSRGGEKGNEQFF.

CDR3 residues: CASSGSAGTDSYEQYF. CDR3 coding DNA: TGTGCCAGCAGCGGATCGGCCGGGACAGACTCCTACGAGCAGTACTTC. The V gene is TRBV9, the J gene TRBJ2-7; 7 bases map to TRBD1. With 3 bases clipped from V and 0 bases from J, the junction kept 9 bases outside the gene matches. CDR1 and CDR2 (germline): SGDLS, YYNGEE. The CDR3 spans 16 residues.

The chain joins TRBV30 to TRBJ2-7; 8 bases line up with TRBD1. Germline trimming cut 5 bases from V and 5 bases from J; bases unmatched to any gene: 11. Germline CDR1 is GTSNPN and CDR2 is SVGIG (reference sequence). This CDR3 has 14 amino acids. The CDR3 protein is CAWGRQGMRDEQYF. The CDR3, as DNA: TGTGCCTGGGGAAGACAGGGGATGAGGGACGAGCAGTACTTC.

V usage is TRBV5-1 and J usage is TRBJ1-1; 9 bases line up with TRBD1. With V trimmed by 9 bases and J by 8 bases, 8 bases remained unmatched. Germline assignment: CDR1 SGHRS and CDR2 YFSETQ. This CDR3 spans 12 amino acids. The chain's CDR3 is CATTSGTGEAFF. The CDR3 DNA reads as TGCGCCACCACCTCCGGGACAGGGGAAGCTTTCTTT.

The chain is built from TRBV10-3 and TRBJ2-2; TRBD1 matches at 10 bases. The V gene's germline CDR1 is ENHRY and CDR2 SYGVKD. The V segment lost 7 bases and the J segment 4 bases; nucleotides outside the gene matches: 3. The CDR3 spans 14 residues. Here the CDR3 reads CAINRQGATGELFF. The CDR3 DNA follows: TGTGCCATCAACCGACAGGGGGCCACCGGGGAGCTGTTTTTT.

V usage is TRBV7-2 and J usage is TRBJ1-2; TRBD1 matches 9 bases. The J segment lost 2 bases and the V segment lost 5 bases, leaving 12 bases of the junction unmatched. The germline V gene has CDR1 SGHTA and CDR2 FQGNSA. The CDR3 loop spans 17 amino acids. The CDR3: CASSRRTGAGVNYGYTF. The DNA of the CDR3 is TGTGCCAGCAGCCGCCGGACAGGGGCGGGAGTGAACTATGGCTACACCTTC.

CDR3 DNA: TGTGCCAGCAGTACACCGGGACAGGGGATCTACGGCTACACCTTC. It encodes CASSTPGQGIYGYTF. The V call is TRBV25-1, the J call TRBJ1-2, with TRBD1 matching over 10 bases. The junction had 11 bases not matched to a gene; V was cut back by 5 bases and J by 8 bases. The germline gives CDR1 MGHDK, CDR2 SYGVNS. This CDR3 has 15 residues.

This chain connects TRBV5-5 to TRBJ1-2, with D hard to call. From germline, CDR1 is SGHKS and CDR2 YYEKEE (reference sequence). The CDR3 has 14 amino acids. Trimming took off 0 bases at V and 4 bases at J, with 10 bases between the two ends. The CDR3 sequence: CASSLAQNFYGYTF. The CDR3 DNA sequence: TGTGCCAGCAGCTTGGCGCAGAACTTCTATGGCTACACCTTC.

The J gene is TRBJ2-1, the V gene TRBV14; D gene ambiguous. CDR1 is SGHDN and CDR2 is FVKESK in the germline V gene. The V gene lost 0 bases and the J gene lost 12 bases, with 6 bases spanning the gap. The CDR3 spans 11 residues. The CDR3 protein is CASSQEVGQFF. As DNA, the CDR3 is TGTGCCAGCAGCCAAGAAGTGGGGCAGTTCTTC.

This chain uses TRBV14 with TRBJ2-4; D is ambiguous. The CDR3 has 16 residues. V lost 5 bases and J lost 0, with 14 bases in between. Germline CDR1 reads SGHDN; CDR2 reads FVKESK. The CDR3: CASSISSELAKNIQYF. In nucleotides, the CDR3 is TGTGCCAGCAGCATCTCTTCGGAGCTAGCCAAAAACATTCAGTACTTC. The entire variable domain, with the rest obtained from reference TRBV14 and TRBJ2-4, is as follows: EAGVTQFPSHSVIEKGQTVTLRCDPISGHDNLYWYRRVMGKEIKFLLHFVKESKQDESGMPNNRFLAERTGGTYSTLKVQPAELEDSGVYFCASSISSELAKNIQYFGAGTRLSVL.

The J gene is TRBJ1-4, the V gene TRBV5-5; tentative D call: TRBD1 (5 bases). Germline CDR1 and CDR2: SGHKS and YYEKEE (reference sequence). CDR3 length: 13 amino acids. Trimming cost V 4 bases and J 4 bases, with 8 bases left between them. DNA of the CDR3: TGTGCCAGCAGCCGGGGGGTTAATGAAAAACTGTTTTTT. Translating it yields CASSRGVNEKLFF.